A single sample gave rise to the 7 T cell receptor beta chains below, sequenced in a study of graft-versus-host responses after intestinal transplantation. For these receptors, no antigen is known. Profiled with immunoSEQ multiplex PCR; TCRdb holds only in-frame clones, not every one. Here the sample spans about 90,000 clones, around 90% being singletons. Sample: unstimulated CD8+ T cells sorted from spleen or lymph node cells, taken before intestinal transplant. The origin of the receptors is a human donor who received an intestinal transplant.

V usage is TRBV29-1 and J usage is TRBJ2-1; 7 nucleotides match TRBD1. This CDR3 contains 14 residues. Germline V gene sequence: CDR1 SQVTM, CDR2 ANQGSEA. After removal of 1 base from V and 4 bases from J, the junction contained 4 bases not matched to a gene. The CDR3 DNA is TGCAGCGTTGAAGGACAGGGAAGTTACAATGAGCAGTTCTTC. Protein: CSVEGQGSYNEQFF.

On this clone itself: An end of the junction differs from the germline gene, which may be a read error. The CDR3 DNA is TGTGCCAGCAGCCGGGACAGTTACCAAGACTTC. Amino acid sequence: CASSRDSYQDF. The rearrangement joins TRBV6-5 to TRBJ1-2, with TRBD1 matching over 7 bases. CDR3 size: 11 residues. Germline CDR1 reads MNHEY; CDR2 reads SVGAGI.

CDR3 nucleotide sequence: TGCGCCAGCAGCCCCCTCGACAGGGGCATGGGCACAGATACGCAGTATTTT. Translation: CASSPLDRGMGTDTQYF. V gene TRBV4-1 combines with J gene TRBJ2-3; TRBD1 aligns across 8 bases. Germline assignment: CDR1 MGHRA and CDR2 YSYEKL. V was pared by 4 bases and J by 1 base, with 10 bases of the junction left unmatched. The CDR3 sequence is 17 residues long.

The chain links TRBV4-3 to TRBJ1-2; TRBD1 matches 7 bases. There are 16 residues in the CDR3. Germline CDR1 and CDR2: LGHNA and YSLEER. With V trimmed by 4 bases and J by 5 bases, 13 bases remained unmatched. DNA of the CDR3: TGCGCCAGCAGCCCTGACCTCGGACAGGTCAGTTATGGCTACACCTTC. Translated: CASSPDLGQVSYGYTF.

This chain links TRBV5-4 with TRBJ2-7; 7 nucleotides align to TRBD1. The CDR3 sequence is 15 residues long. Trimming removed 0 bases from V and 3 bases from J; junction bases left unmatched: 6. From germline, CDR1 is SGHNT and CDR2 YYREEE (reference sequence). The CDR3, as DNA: TGTGCCAGCAGCTTGGGACAGGGCGATTACTACGAGCAGTACTTC. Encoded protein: CASSLGQGDYYEQYF.

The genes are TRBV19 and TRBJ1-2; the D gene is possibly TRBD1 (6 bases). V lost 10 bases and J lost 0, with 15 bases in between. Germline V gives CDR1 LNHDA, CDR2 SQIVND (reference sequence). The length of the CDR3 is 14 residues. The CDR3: CATSRDTTNYGYTF. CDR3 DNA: TGTGCCACATCCCGGGACACAACTAACTATGGCTACACCTTC.

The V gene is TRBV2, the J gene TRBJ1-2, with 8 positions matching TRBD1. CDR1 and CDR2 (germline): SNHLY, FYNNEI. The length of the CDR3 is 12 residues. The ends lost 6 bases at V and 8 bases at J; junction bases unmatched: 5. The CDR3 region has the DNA TGTGCCAGCAGCGACAGGGGCGGCGGCTACACCTTC. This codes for CASSDRGGGYTF.